This is a list of T cell receptor beta chains from one sample in a study of post-analysis software for immune sequencing data. TCRdb independently ran MiXCR on the PCR reads; one entry per CDR3 protein. This table holds 500,000 to 600,000 distinct CDR3 sequences, 44% found once. Sequenced input: blood. Every receptor here comes from a girl aged 10 to 17 with multiple sclerosis. Both conserved end residues are part of each CDR3. A D gene is named only where the DNA matches it firmly. Some rows have no size entry. The others give once, few or many, or a class for an expanded clone.

d_call clone_size j_call v_call cdr3_aa cdr3_nt
NA NA TRBJ2-4 TRBV11-2 CACGTGPGNIQYF TGTGCCTGCGGTACAGGGCCAGGGAACATTCAGTACTTC
NA NA TRBJ2-5 TRBV20-1 CSARGGGGTQYF TGCAGTGCTAGGGGAGGGGGTGGGACCCAGTACTTC
TRBD2 NA TRBJ2-2 TRBV12-3/TRBV12-4 CASSLSLAGVGNTGELFF TGTGCCAGCAGTTTAAGTCTAGCGGGAGTAGGGAACACCGGGGAGCTGTTTTTT
TRBD2 NA TRBJ2-5 TRBV5-1 CASRRTLARGETQYF TGCGCCAGCAGAAGGACACTAGCGAGAGGAGAGACCCAGTACTTC
NA few TRBJ2-7 TRBV20-1 CSASSRGSPYEQYF TGCAGTGCTAGTTCCAGAGGGAGTCCCTACGAGCAGTACTTC
NA few TRBJ2-3 TRBV4-1 CASSQDTALSTDTQYF TGCGCCAGCAGCCAAGATACGGCCCTGAGCACAGATACGCAGTATTTT
NA few TRBJ2-5 TRBV7-2 CASSGAGETQYF TGTGCCAGCAGCGGAGCAGGAGAGACCCAGTACTTC
NA NA TRBJ2-6 TRBV6-1 CASSLGISSGANVLTF TGTGCCAGCAGCCTGGGTATCAGCTCTGGGGCCAACGTCCTGACTTTC
NA few TRBJ2-6 TRBV9 CASSVGGTGANVLTF TGTGCCAGCAGCGTAGGAGGGACCGGGGCCAACGTCCTGACTTTC
NA many TRBJ2-6 TRBV7-3 CASSLDTSSGANVLTF TGTGCCAGCAGCTTGGACACGTCCTCTGGGGCCAACGTCCTGACTTTC
NA few TRBJ2-1 TRBV12-3/TRBV12-4 CAGNEQFF TGTGCCGGCAATGAGCAGTTCTTC
NA NA TRBJ1-1 TRBV9 CASSVEGGRAAEAFF TGTGCCAGCAGCGTAGAAGGGGGTCGTGCCGCTGAAGCTTTCTTT
TRBD2 NA TRBJ2-7 TRBV29-1 CSVKGLVREQYF TGCAGCGTGAAGGGACTAGTGAGGGAGCAGTACTTC
NA NA TRBJ2-7 TRBV12-3/TRBV12-4 CASSLTQGLSYEQYF TGTGCCAGCAGTTTAACACAGGGATTGAGCTACGAGCAGTACTTC
NA NA TRBJ1-2 TRBV7-2 CASSLVEGLNYGYTF TGTGCCAGCAGCTTAGTAGAGGGGCTTAACTATGGCTACACCTTC
NA NA TRBJ2-1 TRBV3-1 CASSLYSPEQFF TGTGCCAGCAGCCTATATTCTCCGGAGCAGTTCTTC
NA NA TRBJ2-3 TRBV12-3/TRBV12-4 CASSWGNVGADTQYF TGTGCCAGCAGTTGGGGAAATGTAGGGGCAGATACGCAGTATTTT
NA NA TRBJ2-3 TRBV10-3 CAISAAPGRGQYF TGTGCCATCAGTGCGGCCCCCGGGAGAGGGCAGTATTTT
NA NA TRBJ2-7 TRBV12-3/TRBV12-4 CASRDDRTSYEQYF TGTGCCAGCAGGGACGACAGGACCTCCTACGAGCAGTACTTC
TRBD2 NA TRBJ2-7 TRBV20-1 CSAGTGGSYEQYF TGCAGTGCTGGAACGGGGGGGTCCTACGAGCAGTACTTC
NA few TRBJ2-3 TRBV20-1 CSAREGLRGRGDTQYF TGCAGTGCTAGAGAGGGGCTTAGGGGGAGGGGAGATACGCAGTATTTT
NA NA TRBJ2-1 TRBV12-3/TRBV12-4 CASSPPARGYEQFF TGTGCCAGCAGCCCGCCCGCCCGGGGGTATGAGCAGTTCTTC
TRBD2 NA TRBJ2-1 TRBV5-1 CASSFTGGPHEQFF TGCGCCAGCAGCTTTACGGGGGGGCCGCATGAGCAGTTCTTC
TRBD1 once TRBJ2-6 TRBV20-1 CSARVRGQAWGIWGANVLTF TGCAGTGCTAGAGTTAGGGGACAGGCATGGGGAATTTGGGGGGCCAACGTCCTGACTTTC
TRBD2 many TRBJ2-1 TRBV5-1 CASSQLAGAYNEQFF TGCGCCAGCAGCCAATTAGCGGGAGCTTACAATGAGCAGTTCTTC
NA once TRBJ2-1 TRBV5-1 CASKRSSYNEQFF TGCGCCAGCAAACGAAGCTCCTACAATGAGCAGTTCTTC
TRBD2 NA TRBJ2-1 TRBV29-1 CSVVKREGRDDEQFF TGCAGCGTTGTAAAGCGGGAGGGCCGAGATGATGAGCAGTTCTTC
NA few TRBJ2-3 TRBV20-1 CSARDSGSTDTQYF TGCAGTGCTAGAGACTCCGGGAGCACAGATACGCAGTATTTT
NA NA TRBJ1-1 TRBV4-1 CASSQDPEGSEAFF TGCGCCAGCAGCCAAGACCCCGAGGGATCTGAAGCTTTCTTT
TRBD2 NA TRBJ2-7 TRBV5-1 CASSPRTSGYEQYF TGCGCCAGCAGCCCGAGGACTAGCGGCTACGAGCAGTACTTC
TRBD1 NA TRBJ1-1 TRBV9 CASSAGQGTEAFF TGTGCCAGCAGCGCCGGACAGGGAACTGAAGCTTTCTTT
NA NA TRBJ2-1 TRBV6-1 CASSEAGGARYNEQFF TGTGCCAGCAGTGAAGCGGGGGGGGCGCGGTACAATGAGCAGTTCTTC
NA NA TRBJ2-5 TRBV5-1 CASSLIGPERAETQYF TGCGCCAGCAGCTTGATAGGACCCGAGAGGGCAGAGACCCAGTACTTC
NA NA TRBJ1-1 TRBV10-3 CAIGESKTTGPEAFF TGTGCCATCGGTGAGTCTAAGACAACGGGCCCTGAAGCTTTCTTT
NA NA TRBJ2-4 TRBV7-9 CASSLILGIQYF TGTGCCAGCAGCTTAATCCTCGGCATTCAGTACTTC
NA NA TRBJ2-3 TRBV5-4 CASNLARRDTQYF TGTGCCAGCAACTTGGCCCGTCGAGATACGCAGTATTTT
NA few TRBJ2-7 TRBV10-3 CAITPSPGHEQYF TGTGCCATCACTCCCAGTCCGGGGCACGAGCAGTACTTC
TRBD1 few TRBJ2-7 TRBV3-1 CASSRQGLTYEQYF TGTGCCAGCAGTCGACAGGGGTTAACCTACGAGCAGTACTTC
TRBD1 NA TRBJ2-3 TRBV5-1 CASSNGQGIDTQYF TGCGCCAGCAGCAACGGACAGGGGATCGATACGCAGTATTTT
NA many TRBJ2-6 TRBV4-1 CASSQETASSGANVLTF TGCGCCAGCAGCCAAGAAACGGCTAGCTCTGGGGCCAACGTCCTGACTTTC
TRBD1 NA TRBJ1-2 TRBV5-6 CASSLDGQGLTDGYTF TGTGCCAGCAGCTTGGACGGACAGGGGTTGACGGATGGCTACACCTTC
NA few TRBJ2-7 TRBV6-5 CASGEGPYEQYF TGTGCCAGTGGAGAGGGGCCCTACGAGCAGTACTTC
TRBD2 NA TRBJ2-7 TRBV20-1 CSAGIRTSRHYEQYF TGCAGTGCTGGGATACGGACTAGCCGGCACTACGAGCAGTACTTC
TRBD2 NA TRBJ2-1 TRBV10-1 CASSDRAASGRDNEQFF TGCGCCAGCAGTGACCGCGCGGCTAGCGGGAGGGACAATGAGCAGTTCTTC
TRBD2 few TRBJ2-7 TRBV5-1 CASSFTSGGAYEQYF TGCGCCAGCAGCTTCACTAGCGGGGGCGCCTACGAGCAGTACTTC
NA NA TRBJ2-2 TRBV10-3 CAISESSAGELFF TGTGCCATCAGTGAGTCTAGCGCCGGGGAGCTGTTTTTT
NA few TRBJ2-1 TRBV11-2 CASSLDNRYNEQFF TGTGCCAGCAGCTTAGATAACCGTTACAATGAGCAGTTCTTC
TRBD1 NA TRBJ1-5 TRBV7-2 CASSHTGQGNQPQHF TGTGCCAGCAGCCATACGGGACAGGGCAATCAGCCCCAGCATTTT
NA few TRBJ1-4 TRBV6-1 CASSEWGRANEKLFF TGTGCCAGCAGTGAATGGGGGCGGGCTAATGAAAAACTGTTTTTT
NA NA TRBJ1-2 TRBV7-6 CASSSGRGRGRGHGYTF TGTGCCAGCAGCTCGGGGAGAGGAAGGGGCAGGGGCCATGGCTACACCTTC
NA NA TRBJ2-1 TRBV24-1 CATSDFCCDGDNEQFF TGTGCCACCAGTGATTTTTGTTGTGACGGGGATAATGAGCAGTTCTTC
TRBD2 NA TRBJ2-1 TRBV3-1 CASSQTLRTSGGDDEQFF TGTGCCAGCAGCCAAACCCTTCGGACTAGCGGGGGGGACGATGAGCAGTTCTTC
NA few TRBJ1-6 TRBV12-3/TRBV12-4 CASRAPGVGSPLHF TGTGCCAGCAGGGCCCCAGGGGTCGGATCACCCCTCCACTTT
TRBD1 NA TRBJ1-4 TRBV5-1 CASSLERGRNEKLFF TGCGCCAGCAGCTTGGAAAGGGGGCGAAATGAAAAACTGTTTTTT
NA NA TRBJ2-3 TRBV29-1 CSVDPGEGADTQYF TGCAGCGTTGACCCAGGGGAGGGCGCAGATACGCAGTATTTT
TRBD1 NA TRBJ2-1 TRBV20-1 CSARDGRGRRNEQFF TGCAGTGCTAGAGACGGCAGGGGGCGTCGGAATGAGCAGTTCTTC
NA NA TRBJ1-2 TRBV29-1 CSVGRRASYGYTF TGCAGCGTTGGCAGGCGGGCGAGCTATGGCTACACCTTC